This entry lists 28 T cell receptor beta chains sequenced from one sample in a study of T cell changes during pregnancy in multiple sclerosis. Some clones are missing from TCRdb's copy, which holds only in-frame ones; the method was immunoSEQ multiplex PCR. Of approximately 33,000 clones listed, about 90% were seen once; the top ten hold 0.45% to 0.5%. The sample was CD4+ T cells from peripheral blood mononuclear cells, taken after pregnancy. The receptors were gathered from a female donor with multiple sclerosis, enrolled in a pregnancy study.

This clone has just a few counts. V gene TRBV6-5 combines with J gene TRBJ2-7; 10 bases match TRBD1. This CDR3 is built from 14 residues. V was pared by 5 bases and J by 1 base, with 2 bases of the junction left unmatched. The germline V gene encodes CDR1 MNHEY and CDR2 SVGAGI. CDR3: CASSRTGGSYEQYF. CDR3 in DNA: TGTGCCAGCAGTCGGACAGGGGGTTCCTACGAGCAGTACTTC.

The chain uses TRBV6-1 and TRBJ2-1; D may be TRBD2 (7 bases). With 5 bases removed from V and 4 bases from J, the gap between germline ends came to 15 bases. There are 15 residues in the CDR3. Germline lookup yields CDR1 MNHNS and CDR2 SASEGT. The CDR3 here is CASSREGGKYNEQFF. Written as DNA, the CDR3 is TGTGCCAGCAGTCGTGAGGGGGGGAAATACAATGAGCAGTTCTTC.

This clone was found once. The J gene is TRBJ2-7, the V gene TRBV11-2, with 7 bases that match TRBD1. The V gene's germline CDR1 is SGHAT and CDR2 FQNNGV. The CDR3 has 15 residues. V was pared by 5 bases and J by 0 bases, with 7 bases of the junction left unmatched. CDR3 in amino acids: CASSPQGSLSYEQYF. The CDR3 DNA is TGTGCCAGCAGCCCACAGGGGAGCCTCTCCTACGAGCAGTACTTC.

This chain connects TRBV4-2 to TRBJ2-7; 9 bases fit TRBD1. The J segment lost 2 bases and the V segment lost 4 bases, leaving 9 bases of the junction unmatched. Germline CDR1 is LGHNA and CDR2 is YNFKEQ. The CDR3 totals 16 residues. CDR3 sequence: CASSPLRQGGTYEQYF. The CDR3 region has the DNA TGTGCCAGCAGCCCACTTCGACAGGGGGGTACCTACGAGCAGTACTTC.

This clone was counted a single time. The gene calls are TRBV28 and TRBJ2-4, with 8 bases that match TRBD1. Germline CDR1 reads MDHEN; CDR2 reads SYDVKM. CDR3 size: 15 residues. V was pared by 6 bases and J by 1 base, with 5 bases of the junction left unmatched. CDR3 coding DNA: TGTGCCAGCAGCCCCGCAGGGGGCGCCAAAAACATTCAGTACTTC. Protein sequence: CASSPAGGAKNIQYF.

The table lists this clone with a count of one. The rearrangement links TRBV5-5 to TRBJ2-7; TRBD2 is a possible D gene (6 bases). V shed 2 bases and J shed 6 bases, with 12 bases lying between them. The CDR3 covers 13 residues. The V gene's germline CDR1 is SGHKS and CDR2 YYEKEE (reference sequence). DNA for the CDR3: TGTGCCAGCAGCTTCTCAGGGACTGGCGAGCAGTACTTC. It yields the protein CASSFSGTGEQYF.

This clone appeared once. The rearrangement links TRBV9 to TRBJ1-2; a possible D gene is TRBD1 (5 bases). Germline V gene sequence: CDR1 SGDLS, CDR2 YYNGEE. This CDR3 region has 15 residues. Trimming removed 0 bases from V and 4 bases from J, with 13 bases in between. In DNA form, the CDR3 reads TGTGCCAGCAGCGTAGGCGGACACCGAGGCTATGGCTACACCTTC. Residues: CASSVGGHRGYGYTF.

The rearrangement uses TRBV19 and TRBJ1-1, with 7 bases fitting TRBD1. The CDR3 loop spans 15 amino acids. Germline lookup yields CDR1 LNHDA and CDR2 SQIVND (reference sequence). V lost 3 bases, J lost 1 base, and 5 bases stayed unmatched. The CDR3 nucleotides read TGTGCCAGTAGTATCCGGGACAGCCCGAACACTGAAGCTTTCTTT. This gives the protein CASSIRDSPNTEAFF. The full variable domain, completed using reference TRBV19 and TRBJ1-1, is DGGITQSPKYLFRKEGQNVTLSCEQNLNHDAMYWYRQDPGQGLRLIYYSQIVNDFQKGDIAEGYSVSREKKESFPLTVTSAQKNPTAFYLCASSIRDSPNTEAFFGQGTRLTVV.

The chain employs TRBV2 and TRBJ2-1; TRBD2 aligns across 12 bases. Germline V gives CDR1 SNHLY, CDR2 FYNNEI. The CDR3 covers 15 residues. V dropped 3 bases and J dropped 5; count of bases not matched to a gene: 2. CDR3 residues: CASSETSGSNNEQFF. CDR3 coding DNA: TGTGCCAGCAGTGAGACTAGCGGGAGCAACAATGAGCAGTTCTTC.

The chain couples TRBV7-3 to TRBJ2-1, with 7 bases that match TRBD2. V lost 6 bases, J lost 4 bases, and 9 bases stayed unmatched. The CDR3 covers 15 residues. Germline assignment: CDR1 SGHTA and CDR2 FQGTGA. CDR3 residues: CASSPAGVPYNEQFF. CDR3 nucleotides: TGTGCCAGCAGTCCTGCGGGAGTTCCGTACAATGAGCAGTTCTTC.

This rearrangement joins TRBV5-1 to TRBJ2-1, with D possibly being TRBD2 (7 bases). Trimming took 4 bases from V and 8 from J, leaving 22 bases between them. There are 16 residues in the CDR3. Germline V gives CDR1 SGHRS, CDR2 YFSETQ. CDR3 DNA sequence: TGCGCCAGCAGCCCCAACGTGGGGGGGCTTAAGGATGAGCAGTTCTTC. Residues: CASSPNVGGLKDEQFF.

J is TRBJ1-2 and V is TRBV5-1, with D possibly TRBD1 on 6 matching bases. Germline V gene lookup returns CDR1 SGHRS and CDR2 YFSETQ. V dropped 5 bases and J dropped 4 bases, with 15 bases sitting between them. The CDR3 is 14 residues long. In nucleotides, the CDR3 is TGCGCCAGCAGTCTCACAGGGACCTCCTATGGCTACACCTTC. This codes for CASSLTGTSYGYTF.

The J gene is TRBJ2-1, the V gene TRBV6-5, with 8 bases identical to TRBD2. The CDR3 covers 14 residues. The J segment lost 5 bases and the V segment lost 3 bases, leaving 3 bases of the junction unmatched. Germline V gives CDR1 MNHEY, CDR2 SVGAGI. CDR3 bases: TGTGCCAGCAGTTATAAGCGGGGGAACAATGAGCAGTTCTTC. It codes for CASSYKRGNNEQFF.

With regard to this clone: One end of the junction varies from germline; a read error may be responsible. The gene calls are TRBV5-1 and TRBJ2-1; D unresolved. Germline V lookup: CDR1 SGHRS, CDR2 YFSETQ. The CDR3 runs 15 residues. The CDR3 spells CASRLELFSYNEQFF. The CDR3 coding sequence is TGCGCCAGCAGATTGGAACTGTTCTCCTACAATGAGCAGTTCTTC.

The chain employs TRBV2 and TRBJ1-5; the match to TRBD1 covers 7 bases. The CDR3 contains 15 residues. The J segment lost 2 bases and the V segment lost 5 bases, leaving 6 bases of the junction unmatched. The germline gives CDR1 SNHLY, CDR2 FYNNEI. CDR3 region: CASSLSGQGNQPQHF. The CDR3 DNA follows: TGTGCCAGCAGTCTTTCCGGACAGGGCAATCAGCCCCAGCATTTT.

This clone was detected only a few times. This chain joins TRBV2 and TRBJ2-1; D may be TRBD2 (5 bases). CDR1 and CDR2 (germline): SNHLY, FYNNEI. The CDR3 totals 16 residues. V lost 3 bases to trimming and J lost 0 bases, with 12 bases between them. In nucleotides, the CDR3 is TGTGCCAGCAGTGAGGGAGCGTTCAGCTCCTACAATGAGCAGTTCTTC. It translates to CASSEGAFSSYNEQFF.

V usage is TRBV28 and J usage is TRBJ1-3, with D uncertain. The germline V and J ends were trimmed by 2 bases and 8 bases, with 10 bases remaining between them. CDR3 size: 13 residues. CDR1 and CDR2 (germline): MDHEN, SYDVKM. The DNA of the CDR3 is TGTGCCAGCAGTTTAATAGGAGGGTACACCATATATTTT. This codes for CASSLIGGYTIYF.

V usage is TRBV6-6 and J usage is TRBJ2-1; TRBD2 aligns across 9 bases. This CDR3 is 15 amino acids long. Trimming removed 5 bases from V and 4 bases from J; junction bases left unmatched: 6. Germline V gene sequence: CDR1 MNHNY, CDR2 SVGAGI (reference sequence). This chain's CDR3 is CASSLLAGLYNEQFF. Here the CDR3 DNA reads TGTGCCAGCAGTCTCCTAGCGGGGCTTTACAATGAGCAGTTCTTC.

The chain uses TRBV7-9 and TRBJ1-5, with 12 bases identical to TRBD1. This CDR3 region has 17 residues. The germline V gene encodes CDR1 SEHNR and CDR2 FQNEAQ (reference sequence). Trimming at V came to 5 bases and at J to 2 bases, leaving 7 bases not matched to a gene. The CDR3 loop is CASSPAGTGGRNQPQHF. For the CDR3, the DNA is TGTGCCAGCAGCCCTGCCGGGACAGGGGGCCGCAATCAGCCCCAGCATTTT.

The chain employs TRBV19 and TRBJ1-2; D is uncertain. V was trimmed by 0 bases and J by 8 bases, leaving 10 bases between them. Germline loops: CDR1 LNHDA, CDR2 SQIVND (reference sequence). The CDR3 is made up of 13 amino acids. CDR3 in DNA: TGTGCCAGTAGTATAGATGTGACTAGAGGCTACACCTTC. It is translated as CASSIDVTRGYTF.

This chain links TRBV12-5 with TRBJ2-1; 7 positions match TRBD2. With 0 bases clipped from V and 7 bases from J, the junction kept 9 bases outside the gene matches. This CDR3 spans 16 amino acids. Germline V CDR1 and CDR2: LGHNT, FRNRAP. CDR3 sequence reads: CASGLVLGRGVNEQFF. CDR3 DNA: TGTGCTAGTGGTTTGGTACTGGGGAGGGGAGTTAATGAGCAGTTCTTC.

The chain employs TRBV4-2 and TRBJ2-5; TRBD2 aligns across 8 bases. From germline, CDR1 is LGHNA and CDR2 YNFKEQ. The CDR3 runs to 15 residues. With 8 bases clipped from V and 0 bases from J, the junction kept 8 bases outside the gene matches. Written as DNA, the CDR3 is TGTGCCAGCGCGGCTGGCGGGGGGAACCAAGAGACCCAGTACTTC. Protein product: CASAAGGGNQETQYF.

The chain has TRBV28 and TRBJ2-7, with 7 bases that match TRBD2. V was pared by 10 bases and J by 4 bases, with 16 bases of the junction left unmatched. From germline, CDR1 is MDHEN and CDR2 SYDVKM. The CDR3 has 15 amino acids. In DNA form, the CDR3 reads TGTGCCACCGCGGACTCCCCGGGGAGGGGATACGAGCAGTACTTC. Its translation: CATADSPGRGYEQYF.

The chain joins TRBV19 to TRBJ1-2; D is ambiguous. This CDR3 spans 11 amino acids. Trimming took off 5 bases at V and 2 bases at J, with 3 bases between the two ends. Germline CDR1 LNHDA, CDR2 SQIVND (reference sequence). CDR3 loop: CASSVNYGYTF. As DNA, the CDR3 is TGTGCCAGTAGTGTAAACTATGGCTACACCTTC.

V is TRBV6-6 and J is TRBJ1-5, with 7 bases aligning to TRBD1. CDR3 size: 16 residues. Germline values: CDR1 MNHNY, CDR2 SVGAGI (reference sequence). The J segment lost 4 bases and the V segment lost 4 bases, leaving 10 bases of the junction unmatched. The CDR3 sequence: CASSSTTSTGNQPQHF. The CDR3 nucleotides read TGTGCCAGCAGTTCTACCACTTCGACAGGGAATCAGCCCCAGCATTTT.

The chain carries TRBV7-2 and TRBJ1-5, with TRBD1 as a possible D gene (5 bases). Trimming took off 4 bases at V and 7 bases at J, with 11 bases between the two ends. CDR3 size: 13 residues. Germline assignment: CDR1 SGHTA and CDR2 FQGNSA. The CDR3 region is CASSSRVGQPQHF. The CDR3 bases are TGTGCCAGCAGCTCCAGGGTAGGGCAGCCCCAGCATTTT.

The V gene is TRBV7-9, the J gene TRBJ1-2, with D uncertain. Trimming removed 1 base from V and 3 bases from J, with 9 bases in between. Germline-derived CDR1 and CDR2 are SEHNR and FQNEAQ (reference sequence). This CDR3 is 14 amino acids long. The CDR3 region has the DNA TGTGCCAGCAGCTTAGATAGGACTCACTATGGCTACACCTTC. Translating gives CASSLDRTHYGYTF.

This clone was seen only a few times. J is TRBJ2-1 and V is TRBV18, with a possible D match to TRBD2 (6 bases). Looked up from germline, CDR1 is KGHSH and CDR2 is LQKENI. The CDR3 has 15 residues. V was pared by 4 bases and J by 0 bases, with 10 bases between. The CDR3 loop reads CASSREETSYNEQFF. The DNA for the CDR3 is TGTGCCAGCTCACGGGAGGAAACCTCCTACAATGAGCAGTTCTTC.